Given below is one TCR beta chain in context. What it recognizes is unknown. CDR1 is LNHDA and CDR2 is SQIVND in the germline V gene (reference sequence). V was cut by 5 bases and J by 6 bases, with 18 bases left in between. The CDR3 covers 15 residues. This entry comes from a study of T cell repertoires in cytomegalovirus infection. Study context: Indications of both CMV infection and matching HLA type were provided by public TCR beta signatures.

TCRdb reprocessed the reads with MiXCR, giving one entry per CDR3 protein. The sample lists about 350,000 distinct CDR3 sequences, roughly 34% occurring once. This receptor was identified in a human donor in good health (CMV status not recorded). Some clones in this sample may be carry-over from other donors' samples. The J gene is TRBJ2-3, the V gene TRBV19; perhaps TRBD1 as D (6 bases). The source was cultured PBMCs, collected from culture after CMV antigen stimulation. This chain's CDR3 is CASSSFLGRGDTQYF. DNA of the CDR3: TGTGCCAGTAGTTCCTTCCTGGGTAGGGGGGATACGCAGTATTTT.